The sequence of this T cell receptor beta chain was determined in a study of early T cells in non-severe SARS-CoV-2 infection. Overall study findings and caveats: Using VDJdb, the matching emphasized anti-spike CD8 responses while missing private and CD4 specificities.

V gave up 4 bases and J gave up 10 bases, with 8 bases separating them. This CDR3 contains 10 residues. Germline V CDR1 and CDR2: SQVTM, ANQGSEA. This clonotype was seen at least ten times. Its cognate antigen is unknown. Individually, cDNA molecules had unique molecular identifiers attached to them. Via MiXCR, TCRdb re-called the 5' RACE reads, giving one row per CDR3 protein. The table shows 66,000 or so distinct CDR3 sequences, with about 13% occurring only once. Sequenced material: whole blood. V usage is TRBV29-1 and J usage is TRBJ2-1; D is uncertain. The clonotype was recovered from an adult who was a healthcare worker with PCR-confirmed SARS-CoV-2 infection or an uninfected control (not recorded which). The CDR3 loop is CSVGQMEQFF. The CDR3 nucleotides are TGCAGCGTTGGGCAGATGGAGCAGTTCTTC.